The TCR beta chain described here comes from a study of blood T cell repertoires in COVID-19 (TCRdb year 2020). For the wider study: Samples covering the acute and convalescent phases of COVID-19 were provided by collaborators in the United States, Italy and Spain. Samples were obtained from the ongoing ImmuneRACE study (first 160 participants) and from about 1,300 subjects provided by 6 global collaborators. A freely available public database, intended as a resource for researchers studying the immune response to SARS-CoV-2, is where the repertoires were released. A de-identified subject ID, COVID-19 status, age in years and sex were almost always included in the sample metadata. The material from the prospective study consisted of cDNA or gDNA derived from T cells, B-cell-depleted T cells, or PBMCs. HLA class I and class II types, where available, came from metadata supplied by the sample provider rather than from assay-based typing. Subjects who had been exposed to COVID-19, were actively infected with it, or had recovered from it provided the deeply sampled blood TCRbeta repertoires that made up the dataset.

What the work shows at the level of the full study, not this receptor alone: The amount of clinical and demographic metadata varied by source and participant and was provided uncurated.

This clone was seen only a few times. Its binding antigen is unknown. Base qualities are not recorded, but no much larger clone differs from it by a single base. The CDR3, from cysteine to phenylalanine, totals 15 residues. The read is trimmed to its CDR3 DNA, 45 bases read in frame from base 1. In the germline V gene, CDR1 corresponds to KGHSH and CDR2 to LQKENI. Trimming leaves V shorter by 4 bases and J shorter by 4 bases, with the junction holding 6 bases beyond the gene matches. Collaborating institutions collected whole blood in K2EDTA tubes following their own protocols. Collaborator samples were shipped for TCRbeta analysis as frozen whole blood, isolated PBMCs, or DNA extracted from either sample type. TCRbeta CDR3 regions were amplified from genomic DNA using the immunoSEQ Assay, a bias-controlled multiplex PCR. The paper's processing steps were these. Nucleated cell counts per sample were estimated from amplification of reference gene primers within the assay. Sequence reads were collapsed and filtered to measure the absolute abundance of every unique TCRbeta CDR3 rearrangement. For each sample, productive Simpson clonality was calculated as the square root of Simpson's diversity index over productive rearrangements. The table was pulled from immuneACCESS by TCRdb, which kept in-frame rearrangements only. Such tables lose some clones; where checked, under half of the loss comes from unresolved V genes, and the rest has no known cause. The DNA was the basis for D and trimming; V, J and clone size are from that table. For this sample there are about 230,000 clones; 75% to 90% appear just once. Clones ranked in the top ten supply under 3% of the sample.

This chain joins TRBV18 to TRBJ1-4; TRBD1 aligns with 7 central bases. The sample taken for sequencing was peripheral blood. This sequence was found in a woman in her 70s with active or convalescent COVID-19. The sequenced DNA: TGTGCCAGCTCACTCGGACAGGCGAATAATGAAAAACTGTTTTTT. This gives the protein CASSLGQANNEKLFF.